The present entry profiles one T cell receptor (beta chain) with its context. Its antigen remains unknown. These data come from a study of vaccination and CD4 T cells after COVID-19. Looking at the study overall: Every participant was given two doses of BNT162b2 or mRNA-1273 vaccine. Overlapping peptides covering the spike proteins of SARS-CoV-2, HCoV-NL63, HCoV-OC43 and HCoV-229E were added to stimulate cells.

Sequenced with the Oncomine TCR Beta short-read assay was DNA taken from cultured CD4+ T cells. Scientists extracted genomic DNA from CD4+ T cells grown in culture. TCRdb re-called the PCR reads through MiXCR, storing one row per CDR3 protein. The sample lists 9,000 to 13,000 distinct CDR3 sequences, roughly 30% seen once, with over 11% in the top ten. Treatment of the sample: approximately 9-day PBMC culture with coronavirus spike peptide pools or control peptides (ViraFEST assay). These CD4+ T cells came from an unexposed donor, sampled before the COVID-19 pandemic (2011-2018). ViraFEST enlarged antigen-specific T cell populations with peptide pools and afterwards sequenced TCRs. Study-wide results and caveats: The cohort comprised relatively few convalescent patients, and no early post-infection timepoints were analyzed.

The CDR3 spans 14 residues. Between the trimmed V and J ends, which lost 0 bases and 6 bases, there was a span of 15 bases. Germline CDR1 is DFQATT and CDR2 is SNEGSKA (reference sequence). This rearrangement joins TRBV20-1 to TRBJ2-7; D is perhaps TRBD1 (6 bases). The sample taken for sequencing was CD4+ T cells from blood, cultured in vitro. The receptor's source is a human donor in good health. CDR3 DNA sequence: TGCAGTGCTAGAGACCCCACAGGGAAGAGCGAGCAGTACTTC. Translated, it gives CSARDPTGKSEQYF.